The 8 T cell receptor beta chains below come from one sample, sequenced in a study of early T cells in non-severe SARS-CoV-2 infection. TCRdb itself ran the 5' RACE reads through MiXCR, one entry per CDR3 protein. The data show approximately 98,000 distinct CDR3 sequences, about 12% seen once. The source material was whole blood. The receptors derive from an adult who was a healthcare worker with PCR-confirmed SARS-CoV-2 infection or an uninfected control (not recorded which).

This clonotype came up many times. This sequence joins TRBV12-3 or TRBV12-4 and TRBJ2-5; 12 bases fit TRBD2. V lost 6 bases and J lost 4; bases outside the gene matches: 9. The length of the CDR3 is 16 residues. CDR3 sequence (DNA): TGTGCCAGCAGCCTGACTAGCGGGAGAAGGGGAGAGACCCAGTACTTC. Encoded protein: CASSLTSGRRGETQYF.

V is TRBV2 and J is TRBJ2-2; either TRBD1 or TRBD2 may fit D (5 bases each). Germline CDR1 is SNHLY and CDR2 is FYNNEI. Trimming pared 8 bases from V and 2 bases from J, leaving 12 bases between. CDR3 length: 14 amino acids. CDR3 amino acids: CASGGAENTGELFF. Written as DNA, the CDR3 is TGTGCCAGCGGGGGAGCTGAAAACACCGGGGAGCTGTTTTTT. Supplemented by reference TRBV2 and TRBJ2-2, the full variable domain reads EPEVTQTPSHQVTQMGQEVILRCVPISNHLYFYWYRQILGQKVEFLVSFYNNEISEKSEIFDDQFSVERPDGSNFTLKIRSTKLEDSAMYFCASGGAENTGELFFGEGSRLTVL.

This clonotype was detected ten times or more. The chain recombines TRBV18 with TRBJ1-4, with a tentative D call TRBD1 (6 bases). CDR3 length equals 16 residues. The V gene lost 3 bases and the J gene lost 1 base, with 12 bases spanning the gap. Looked up from germline, CDR1 is KGHSH and CDR2 is LQKENI. The CDR3 coding sequence is TGTGCCAGCTCACCGTTACGGACAGAAACTAATGAAAAACTGTTTTTT. This codes for CASSPLRTETNEKLFF.

This clonotype was observed a few times. The chain recombines TRBV28 with TRBJ1-1; 7 bases match TRBD1. This CDR3 contains 15 residues. Germline assignment: CDR1 MDHEN and CDR2 SYDVKM. Germline trimming cut 11 bases from V and 2 bases from J; bases unmatched to any gene: 14. The CDR3 spells CAGSSSTGPNTEAFF. In DNA form, the CDR3 reads TGTGCCGGGAGTTCTTCGACAGGGCCAAACACTGAAGCTTTCTTT.

This clonotype was seen repeatedly, ten times or more. The chain links TRBV9 to TRBJ1-1; unclear D gene. This CDR3 has 13 residues. V lost 4 bases and J 3 bases, leaving 10 bases between the germline ends. CDR1 is SGDLS, CDR2 YYNGEE, per germline. Here the CDR3 reads CASSFGIYTEAFF. CDR3 in DNA: TGTGCCAGCAGCTTCGGGATTTACACTGAAGCTTTCTTT.

J is TRBJ2-7 and V is TRBV10-3, with D tentatively TRBD1 or TRBD2 (6 bases each). Deletions cut 7 bases from V and 1 base from J, with 14 bases between. Germline V lookup: CDR1 ENHRY, CDR2 SYGVKD. The CDR3 consists of 14 residues. CDR3 DNA: TGTGCCATCACTGGAGGGGGTACTTCCTACGAGCAGTACTTC. Translation gives CAITGGGTSYEQYF.

The chain combines TRBV6-1 with TRBJ2-1; the D gene is possibly TRBD2 (6 bases). The CDR3 contains 15 residues. Germline assignment: CDR1 MNHNS and CDR2 SASEGT. V was shortened by 4 bases and J by 2 bases, with 12 bases between the two germline ends. The CDR3 DNA reads TGTGCCAGCAGTGCAGACGGGAGCCCCTACAATGAGCAGTTCTTC. It yields the protein CASSADGSPYNEQFF.

The table lists this clonotype with many counts. V gene TRBV6-6 combines with J gene TRBJ2-3; no clear D gene. CDR3 size: 13 residues. Germline V gene sequence: CDR1 MNHNY, CDR2 SVGAGI (reference sequence). The ends were cut back, 4 bases at V and 3 bases at J, with 8 bases in the middle. The CDR3 loop is CASSSAGTDTQYF. The CDR3 coding sequence is TGTGCCAGCAGTTCTGCTGGGACAGATACGCAGTATTTT.